This is a list of T cell receptor beta chains from one sample in a study of T cell responses to AZD1222 COVID-19 vaccine. TCRdb's copy holds only in-frame clones and misses some; the assay was immunoSEQ multiplex PCR. The sample carries tens of thousands of clones, 92% recorded once. The specimen was peripheral blood, collected 28 days after the second AZD1222 dose. The receptors derive from an adult who received the AZD1222 COVID-19 vaccine. Both conserved end residues are trimmed from each CDR3. Fields, in order: J gene, V gene, CDR3 protein.

TRBJ1-1	TRBV11-2	ASRLGSEAF
TRBJ1-6	TRBV6-6	ASNPSGGPYNSPLH
TRBJ1-1	TRBV4-1	ASSQDRGVRVTEAF
TRBJ2-2	TRBV5-1	ASSPTENTGELF
TRBJ1-2	TRBV19	ASSALLSGYT
TRBJ1-1	TRBV5-8	ASSLGWWTVMNTEAF
TRBJ2-3	TRBV4-1	ASSQVPVTDTQY
TRBJ1-1	TRBV3-1/TRBV3-2	ASSPPGNTEAF
TRBJ2-5	TRBV10-1	ASSVGLEETQY
TRBJ2-7	TRBV7-3	ASSLNGGAAYEQY
TRBJ2-7	TRBV2	ASMEKGGPYEQY
TRBJ1-4	TRBV10-3	AISKGQAATNEKLF
TRBJ1-1	TRBV9	ASSVGGATTEAF
TRBJ2-3	TRBV5-1	ASSLADVTSSADTQY
TRBJ1-1	TRBV7-4	ASSLGVGFLNTEAF
TRBJ2-2	TRBV11-2	ATQGQGFTGELF
TRBJ1-2	TRBV10-1	ASRDPRGYYGYT
TRBJ1-5	TRBV20-1	SASPTRGDQPQH
TRBJ1-5	TRBV11-1	ASSPDRGNQPQH
TRBJ1-2	TRBV7-3	ASSQTPRAYGYT
TRBJ1-5	TRBV27	ASSLSAGGVQPQH
TRBJ1-2	TRBV13	ASSLGSGGDYGYT
TRBJ1-2	TRBV6-6	ASSYTGTGTGDGYT
TRBJ1-2	TRBV7-9	ASSLALGRGHHT
TRBJ2-1	TRBV19	ASSISTSGGPNNEQF
TRBJ2-1	TRBV29-1	SVGGGYYNEQF
TRBJ2-5	TRBV3-1/TRBV3-2	ASSQSDKGQYGGETQY
TRBJ2-1	TRBV19	ASSGGAPSSYNEQF
TRBJ2-5	TRBV19	ASSRDREETQY
TRBJ2-5	TRBV7-9	ASSFPRGQGVETQY
TRBJ2-1	TRBV27	ASSLFGPLAGGNNEQF
TRBJ1-1	TRBV18	ASSPPQGPYTEAF
TRBJ1-2	TRBV5-1	ASSFVDGAREDGYT
TRBJ1-1	TRBV9	ASSGGQQYEAF
TRBJ1-1	TRBV11-2	ASTLHSNTEAF
TRBJ2-7	TRBV5-1	ASSLSQGAGEQY